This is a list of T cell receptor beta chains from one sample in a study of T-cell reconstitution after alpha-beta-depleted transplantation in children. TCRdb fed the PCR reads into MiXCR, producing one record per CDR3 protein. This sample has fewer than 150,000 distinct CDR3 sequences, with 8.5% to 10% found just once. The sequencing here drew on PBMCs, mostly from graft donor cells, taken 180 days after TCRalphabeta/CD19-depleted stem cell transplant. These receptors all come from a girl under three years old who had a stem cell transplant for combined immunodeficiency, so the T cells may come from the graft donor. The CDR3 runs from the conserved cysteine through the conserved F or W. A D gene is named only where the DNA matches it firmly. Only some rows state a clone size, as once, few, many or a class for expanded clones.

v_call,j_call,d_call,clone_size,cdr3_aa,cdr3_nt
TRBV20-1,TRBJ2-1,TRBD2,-,CSATRPGLAGSNEQFF,TGCAGTGCCACCCGCCCCGGGCTAGCGGGAAGCAATGAGCAGTTCTTC
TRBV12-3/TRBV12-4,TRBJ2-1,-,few,CASSLGTIWKFF,TGTGCCAGCAGTTTAGGGACTATTTGGAAGTTCTTC
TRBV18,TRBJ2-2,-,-,CASSPPWGDTGELFF,TGTGCCAGCTCACCACCCTGGGGAGACACCGGGGAGCTGTTTTTT
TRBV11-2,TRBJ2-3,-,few,CASSLGGQTSSTDTQYF,TGTGCCAGCAGCTTAGGGGGGCAGACCTCTAGCACAGATACGCAGTATTTT
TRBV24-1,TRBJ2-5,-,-,CATSDFYSKTQYF,TGTGCCACCAGTGATTTCTACTCAAAGACCCAGTACTTC
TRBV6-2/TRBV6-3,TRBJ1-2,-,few,CASSGGDLAGYTF,TGTGCCAGCAGTGGAGGGGATTTGGCTGGCTACACCTTC
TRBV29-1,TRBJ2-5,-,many,CSVGMRGETQYF,TGCAGCGTTGGCATGCGGGGAGAGACCCAGTACTTC
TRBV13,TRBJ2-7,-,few,CASSSRRAQYF,TGTGCCAGCAGCTCGCGCCGGGCGCAGTACTTC
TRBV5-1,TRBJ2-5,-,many,CASSFSQETQYF,TGCGCCAGCAGCTTCAGCCAAGAGACCCAGTACTTC
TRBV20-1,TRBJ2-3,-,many,CSASSGRGRDTQYF,TGCAGTGCTAGTTCGGGGAGAGGGCGGGATACGCAGTATTTT
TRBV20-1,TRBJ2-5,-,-,CSANSGEETQYF,TGCAGTGCTAACTCAGGAGAAGAGACCCAGTACTTC
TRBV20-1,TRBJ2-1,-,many,CSAAPGNEQFF,TGCAGTGCTGCCCCCGGCAATGAGCAGTTCTTC
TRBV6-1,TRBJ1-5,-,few,CASRSGDFSNQPQHF,TGTGCCAGCAGGTCAGGAGATTTTAGCAATCAGCCCCAGCATTTT
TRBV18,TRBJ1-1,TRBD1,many,CASSPRQGMNTEAFF,TGTGCCAGCTCACCACGACAGGGTATGAACACTGAAGCTTTCTTT
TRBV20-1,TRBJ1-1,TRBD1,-,CSARVDRGHAEAFF,TGCAGTGCTAGAGTAGACAGGGGGCATGCTGAAGCTTTCTTT
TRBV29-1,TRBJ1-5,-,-,CSVGAGLGQPQHF,TGCAGCGTTGGTGCCGGGTTGGGACAGCCCCAGCATTTT
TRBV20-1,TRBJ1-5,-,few,CSARGRSRNQPQHF,TGCAGTGCTAGAGGTCGTAGCCGCAATCAGCCCCAGCATTTT
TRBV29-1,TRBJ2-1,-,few,CSASSTNYNEQFF,TGCAGCGCATCCTCGACTAATTACAATGAGCAGTTCTTC
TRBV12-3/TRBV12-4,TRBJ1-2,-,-,CASSLRVAYGYTF,TGTGCCAGCAGTTTAAGGGTGGCCTATGGCTACACCTTC
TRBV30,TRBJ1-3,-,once,CAWTPREAGNTIYF,TGTGCCTGGACCCCCCGGGAGGCTGGAAACACCATATATTTT
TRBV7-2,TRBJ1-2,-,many,CASSLDHAVNYGYTF,TGTGCCAGCAGCTTAGACCACGCCGTTAACTATGGCTACACCTTC
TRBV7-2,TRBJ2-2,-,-,CASSRPDTGELFF,TGTGCCAGCAGCCGACCCGACACCGGGGAGCTGTTTTTT
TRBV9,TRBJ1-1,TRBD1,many,CASSATDRPPEAFF,TGTGCCAGCAGCGCGACGGACAGGCCCCCTGAAGCTTTCTTT
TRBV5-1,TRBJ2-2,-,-,CASRPARGGVNTGELFF,TGCGCCAGCAGACCTGCCCGCGGGGGCGTTAACACGGGGGAGCTGTTTTTT
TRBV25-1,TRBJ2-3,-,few,CASSHPGARTDTQYF,TGTGCCAGCAGTCACCCGGGGGCTCGCACAGATACGCAGTATTTT
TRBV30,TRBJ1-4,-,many,CAWSTPLEGRAPNEKLFF,TGTGCCTGGAGTACACCCTTAGAAGGGAGGGCCCCTAATGAAAAACTGTTTTTT
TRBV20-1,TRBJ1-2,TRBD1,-,CSADLRQGGYGYTF,TGCAGTGCCGACCTCCGACAGGGGGGGTATGGCTACACCTTC
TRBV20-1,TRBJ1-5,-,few,CSVTSGNQPQHF,TGCAGTGTGACTTCAGGGAATCAGCCCCAGCATTTT
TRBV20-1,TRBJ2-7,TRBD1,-,CSASSFRGRVFYEQYF,TGCAGTGCTAGTTCTTTCAGGGGGCGGGTTTTCTACGAGCAGTACTTC
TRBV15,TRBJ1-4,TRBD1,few,CATSTGQGGEKLFF,TGTGCCACCAGTACTGGACAGGGCGGTGAAAAACTGTTTTTT
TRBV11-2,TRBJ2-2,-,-,CASSLVGQRGVQTGELFF,TGTGCCAGCAGCTTAGTAGGGCAGAGGGGGGTTCAAACCGGGGAGCTGTTTTTT
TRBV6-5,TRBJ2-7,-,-,CASSFYLGAYEQYF,TGTGCCAGCAGTTTCTACCTGGGGGCCTACGAGCAGTACTTC
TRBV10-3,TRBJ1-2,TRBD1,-,CAISRVPGTGKGNGYTF,TGTGCCATCAGTCGCGTGCCCGGGACAGGGAAAGGGAATGGCTACACCTTC
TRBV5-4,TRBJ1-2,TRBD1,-,CASSLWVNRGRDGYTF,TGTGCCAGCAGCTTGTGGGTTAACAGGGGAAGGGATGGCTACACCTTC
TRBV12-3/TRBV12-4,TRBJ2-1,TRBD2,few,CASSVGTSGSQFF,TGTGCCAGCAGTGTCGGGACTAGCGGTTCGCAGTTCTTC
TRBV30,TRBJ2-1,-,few,CAWSHMGFSSYNEQFF,TGTGCCTGGAGTCATATGGGGTTCAGCTCCTACAATGAGCAGTTCTTC
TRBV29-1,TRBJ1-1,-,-,CSGGPGGMNTEAFF,TGCAGCGGTGGCCCGGGTGGCATGAACACTGAAGCTTTCTTT
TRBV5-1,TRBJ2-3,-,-,CASSFLTGTTDTQYF,TGCGCCAGCAGCTTCTTGACAGGAACCACAGATACGCAGTATTTT
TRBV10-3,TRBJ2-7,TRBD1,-,CAISEPGQGAYEQYF,TGTGCCATCAGTGAGCCAGGACAGGGGGCCTACGAGCAGTACTTC
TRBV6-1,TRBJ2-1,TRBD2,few,CASSPERGPYNEQFF,TGTGCCAGCAGTCCCGAGCGGGGGCCCTACAATGAGCAGTTCTTC
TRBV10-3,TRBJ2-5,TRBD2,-,CAISELPGLAAETQYF,TGTGCCATCAGTGAGCTACCGGGACTAGCGGCAGAGACCCAGTACTTC
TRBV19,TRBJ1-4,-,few,CASSIPGANEKLFF,TGTGCCAGTAGTATACCAGGGGCTAATGAAAAACTGTTTTTT
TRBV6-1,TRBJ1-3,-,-,CASSEGEGNTIYF,TGTGCCAGCAGTGAAGGCGAAGGAAACACCATATATTTT
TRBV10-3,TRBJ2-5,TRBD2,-,CAISEKGGWEGQETQYF,TGTGCCATCAGTGAAAAAGGCGGTTGGGAGGGCCAAGAGACCCAGTACTTC
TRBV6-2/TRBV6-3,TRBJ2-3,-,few,CASRGLVRFTDTQYF,TGTGCCAGCAGGGGGCTAGTAAGATTCACAGATACGCAGTATTTT
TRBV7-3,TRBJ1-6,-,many,CASSLHGTGLNSPLHF,TGTGCCAGCAGCTTACACGGAACAGGGCTGAATTCACCCCTCCACTTT
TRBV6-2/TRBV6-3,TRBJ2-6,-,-,CASSTFVRYSGANVLTF,TGTGCCAGCAGTACCTTTGTCAGGTACTCTGGGGCCAACGTCCTGACTTTC
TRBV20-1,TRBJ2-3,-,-,CSSSSSLTDTQYF,TGCAGTTCCTCTTCATCCTTGACAGATACGCAGTATTTT
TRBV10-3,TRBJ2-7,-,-,CATCRGLVGEQYF,TGTGCCACCTGCCGGGGTTTAGTTGGCGAGCAGTACTTC
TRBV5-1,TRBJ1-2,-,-,CASSLESLSGGYTF,TGCGCCAGCAGCCTGGAGTCTTTGTCGGGGGGCTACACCTTC
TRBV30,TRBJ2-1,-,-,CAWSRGWDEQFF,TGTGCCTGGAGTCGGGGCTGGGATGAGCAGTTCTTC
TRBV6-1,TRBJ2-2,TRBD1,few,CASRITTGAGELFF,TGTGCCAGCAGGATAACGACAGGGGCCGGGGAGCTGTTTTTT
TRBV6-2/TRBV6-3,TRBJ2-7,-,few,CASSYSRLGYEQYF,TGTGCCAGCAGTTACTCGCGCCTGGGCTACGAGCAGTACTTC
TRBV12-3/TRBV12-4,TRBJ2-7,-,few,CASSLYRAKQYF,TGTGCCAGCAGTTTATACAGGGCAAAGCAGTACTTC
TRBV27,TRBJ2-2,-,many,CASSLSQGASNTGELFF,TGTGCCAGCAGTTTATCCCAAGGTGCTTCGAACACCGGGGAGCTGTTTTTT
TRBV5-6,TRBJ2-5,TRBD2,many,CASSWTGRGQETQYF,TGTGCCAGCAGCTGGACCGGGAGGGGTCAAGAGACCCAGTACTTC
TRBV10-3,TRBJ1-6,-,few,CAISRDGYNSPLHF,TGTGCCATCAGTAGGGACGGTTATAATTCACCCCTCCACTTT
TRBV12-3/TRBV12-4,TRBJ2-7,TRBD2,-,CASSPRGRAVEQYF,TGTGCCAGCAGTCCGCGCGGGAGGGCCGTTGAGCAGTACTTC